This T cell receptor beta chain was recovered during a study of blood T cell repertoires in COVID-19. Data came from immunoSEQ multiplex PCR; TCRdb stores just in-frame clones and leaves some out. The table includes tens of thousands of clones, around nine tenths detected once. This CDR3 comprises 14 residues. Trimming cost V 2 bases and J 2 bases, with 12 bases left between them. Germline V gives CDR1 GTSNPN, CDR2 SVGIG (reference sequence). This chain connects TRBV30 to TRBJ1-2, with no clear D. The specimen was peripheral blood. This clonotype was sampled from a man aged 55 to 70 with acute or convalescent COVID-19. CDR3 coding DNA: TGTGCCTGGAGTCGGCAGCGCCAGAACTATGGCTACACCTTC. Its translation is CAWSRQRQNYGYTF. Filled out from reference TRBV30 and TRBJ1-2, the complete variable domain reads SQTIHQWPATLVQPVGSPLSLECTVEGTSNPNLYWYRQAAGRGLQLLFYSVGIGQISSEVPQNLSASRPQDRQFILSSKKLLLSDSGFYLCAWSRQRQNYGYTFGSGTRLTVV.